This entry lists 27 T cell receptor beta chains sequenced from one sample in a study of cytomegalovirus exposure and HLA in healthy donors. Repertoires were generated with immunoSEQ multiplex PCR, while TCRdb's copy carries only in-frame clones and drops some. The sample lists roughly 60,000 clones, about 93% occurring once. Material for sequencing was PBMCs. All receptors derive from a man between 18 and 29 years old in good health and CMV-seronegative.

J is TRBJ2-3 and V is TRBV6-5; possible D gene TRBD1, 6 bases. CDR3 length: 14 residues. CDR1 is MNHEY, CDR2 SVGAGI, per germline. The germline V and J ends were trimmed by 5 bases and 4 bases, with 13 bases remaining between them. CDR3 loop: CASSEQGWADTQYF. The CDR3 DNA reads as TGTGCCAGCAGTGAACAGGGTTGGGCAGATACGCAGTATTTT.

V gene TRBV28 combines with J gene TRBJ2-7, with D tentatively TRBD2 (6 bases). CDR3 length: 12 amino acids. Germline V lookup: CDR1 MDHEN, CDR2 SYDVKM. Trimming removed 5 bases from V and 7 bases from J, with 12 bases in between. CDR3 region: CASSGGGGEQYF. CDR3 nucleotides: TGTGCCAGCAGTGGGGGAGGAGGGGAGCAGTACTTC.

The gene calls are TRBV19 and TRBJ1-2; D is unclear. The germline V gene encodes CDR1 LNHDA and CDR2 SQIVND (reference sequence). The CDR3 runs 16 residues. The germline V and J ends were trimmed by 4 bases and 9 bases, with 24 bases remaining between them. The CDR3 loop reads CASSKGTEGVAVSYTF. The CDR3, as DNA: TGTGCCAGTAGTAAGGGTACCGAGGGAGTTGCGGTGAGCTACACCTTC. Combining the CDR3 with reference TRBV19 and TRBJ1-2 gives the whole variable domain DGGITQSPKYLFRKEGQNVTLSCEQNLNHDAMYWYRQDPGQGLRLIYYSQIVNDFQKGDIAEGYSVSREKKESFPLTVTSAQKNPTAFYLCASSKGTEGVAVSYTFGSGTRLTVV.

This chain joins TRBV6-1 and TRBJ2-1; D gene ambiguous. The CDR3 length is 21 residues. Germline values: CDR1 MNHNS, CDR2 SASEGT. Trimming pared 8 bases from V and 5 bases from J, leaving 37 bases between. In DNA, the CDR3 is TGTGCCAGCGGAGAAGGAGCGATAGGTCTCTCTTCCCTCTTCCCTAACAATGAGCAGTTCTTC. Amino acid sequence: CASGEGAIGLSSLFPNNEQFF.

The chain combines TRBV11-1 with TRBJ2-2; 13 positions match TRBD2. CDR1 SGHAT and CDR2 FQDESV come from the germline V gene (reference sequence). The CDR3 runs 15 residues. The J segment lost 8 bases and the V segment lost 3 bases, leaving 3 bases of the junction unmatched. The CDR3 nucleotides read TGTGCCAGCAGCTTCGGACTAGCGGGAGTTGGGGAGCTGTTTTTT. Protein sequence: CASSFGLAGVGELFF. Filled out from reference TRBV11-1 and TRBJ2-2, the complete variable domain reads EAEVAQSPRYKITEKSQAVAFWCDPISGHATLYWYRQILGQGPELLVQFQDESVVDDSQLPKDRFSAERLKGVDSTLKIQPAELGDSAMYLCASSFGLAGVGELFFGEGSRLTVL.

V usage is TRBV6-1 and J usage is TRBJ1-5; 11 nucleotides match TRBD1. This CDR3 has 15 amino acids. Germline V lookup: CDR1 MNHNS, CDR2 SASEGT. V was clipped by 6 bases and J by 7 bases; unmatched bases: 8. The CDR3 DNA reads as TGTGCCAGCAGGAGGACAGGGGGCGATCACCAGCCCCAGCATTTT. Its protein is CASRRTGGDHQPQHF.

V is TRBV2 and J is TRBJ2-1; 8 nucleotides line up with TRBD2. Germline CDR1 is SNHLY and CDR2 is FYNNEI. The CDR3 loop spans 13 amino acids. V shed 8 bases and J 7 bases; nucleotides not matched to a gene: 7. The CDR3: CASQAGDRNEQFF. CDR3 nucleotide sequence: TGTGCCAGCCAAGCGGGAGATAGGAATGAGCAGTTCTTC.

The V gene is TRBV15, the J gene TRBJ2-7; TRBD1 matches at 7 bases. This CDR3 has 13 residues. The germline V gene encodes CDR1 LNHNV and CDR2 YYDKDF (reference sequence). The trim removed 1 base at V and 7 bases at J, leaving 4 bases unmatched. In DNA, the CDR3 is TGTGCCACCAGCAGAGCCGGGACAGCTGAGCAGTACTTC. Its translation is CATSRAGTAEQYF.

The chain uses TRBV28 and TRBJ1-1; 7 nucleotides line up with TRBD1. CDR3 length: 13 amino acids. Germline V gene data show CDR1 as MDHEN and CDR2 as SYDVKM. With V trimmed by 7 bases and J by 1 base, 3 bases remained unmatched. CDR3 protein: CASTRQGNTEAFF. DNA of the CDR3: TGTGCCAGCACCCGACAGGGGAACACTGAAGCTTTCTTT.

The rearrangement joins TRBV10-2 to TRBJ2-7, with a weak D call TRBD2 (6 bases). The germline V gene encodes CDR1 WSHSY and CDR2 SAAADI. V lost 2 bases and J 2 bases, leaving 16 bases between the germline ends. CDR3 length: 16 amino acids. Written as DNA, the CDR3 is TGCGCCAGCAGTGAGATGGGAGGCCGAGAAACCTACGAGCAGTACTTC. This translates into CASSEMGGRETYEQYF.

CDR3 sequence: CASSPPWRHEQFF. The DNA for the CDR3 is TGCGCCAGCAGCCCCCCTTGGCGGCATGAGCAGTTCTTC. J is TRBJ2-1 and V is TRBV5-1; D ambiguous. Trimming shortened V by 4 bases and J by 8 bases, and 13 bases separated the two germline ends. The CDR3 length is 13 residues. CDR1 is SGHRS, CDR2 YFSETQ, per germline. The whole variable domain, filled in from reference TRBV5-1 and TRBJ2-1, reads KAGVTQTPRYLIKTRGQQVTLSCSPISGHRSVSWYQQTPGQGLQFLFEYFSETQRNKGNFPGRFSGRQFSNSRSEMNVSTLELGDSALYLCASSPPWRHEQFFGPGTRLTVL.

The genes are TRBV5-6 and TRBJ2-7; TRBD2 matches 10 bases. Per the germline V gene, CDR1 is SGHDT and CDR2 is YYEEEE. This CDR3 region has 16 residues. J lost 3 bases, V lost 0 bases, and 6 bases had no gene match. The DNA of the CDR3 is TGTGCCAGCAGCTTGGGACTAGCGGGCCGAGGCTACGAGCAGTACTTC. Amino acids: CASSLGLAGRGYEQYF.

DNA for the CDR3: TGCGCCAGCAGCCCGACACTAGTTACAGATACGCAGTATTTT. It yields the protein CASSPTLVTDTQYF. This sequence joins TRBV4-3 and TRBJ2-3, with D possibly matching TRBD2 (5 bases). Germline CDR1 is LGHNA and CDR2 is YSLEER. This CDR3 is built from 14 residues. V lost 4 bases, J lost 3 bases, and 11 bases lay in between.

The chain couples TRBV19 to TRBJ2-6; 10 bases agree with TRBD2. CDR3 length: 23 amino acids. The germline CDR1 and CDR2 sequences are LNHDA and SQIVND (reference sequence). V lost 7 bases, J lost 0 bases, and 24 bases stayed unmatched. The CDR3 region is CASNFDRYGNPSGRRSGANVLTF. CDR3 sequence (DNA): TGTGCCAGTAACTTCGACAGGTACGGAAATCCTAGCGGGAGACGCTCTGGGGCCAACGTCCTGACTTTC.

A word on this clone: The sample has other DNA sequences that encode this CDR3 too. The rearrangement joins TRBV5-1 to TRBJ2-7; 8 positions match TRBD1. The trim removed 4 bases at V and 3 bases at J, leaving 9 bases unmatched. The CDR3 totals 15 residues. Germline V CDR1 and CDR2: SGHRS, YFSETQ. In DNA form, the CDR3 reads TGCGCCAGCAGCCCCGGGACAGGACCATTCTACGAGCAGTACTTC. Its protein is CASSPGTGPFYEQYF.

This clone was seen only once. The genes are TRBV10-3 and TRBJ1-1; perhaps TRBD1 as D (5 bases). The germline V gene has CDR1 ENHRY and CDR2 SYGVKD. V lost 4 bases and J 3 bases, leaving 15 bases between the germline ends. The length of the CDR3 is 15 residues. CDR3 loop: CAISARGKLDTEAFF. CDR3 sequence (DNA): TGTGCCATCAGTGCAAGGGGCAAATTGGACACTGAAGCTTTCTTT.

CDR3 bases: TGCGCCAGCAATATGTTGGGACAAGGATCGTCCGGGGAGCTGTTTTTT. Translating gives CASNMLGQGSSGELFF. V usage is TRBV5-1 and J usage is TRBJ2-2; possible D gene TRBD1, 6 bases. The germline V and J ends were trimmed by 6 bases and 6 bases, with 21 bases remaining between them. The CDR3 sequence is 16 residues long. CDR1 and CDR2 from the germline V gene are SGHRS and YFSETQ.

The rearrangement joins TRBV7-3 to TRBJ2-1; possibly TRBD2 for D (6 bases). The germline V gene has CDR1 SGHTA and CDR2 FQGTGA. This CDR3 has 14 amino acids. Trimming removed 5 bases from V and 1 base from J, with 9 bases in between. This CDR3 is CASSKLASYNEQFF. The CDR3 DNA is TGTGCCAGCAGCAAACTAGCTTCCTACAATGAGCAGTTCTTC.

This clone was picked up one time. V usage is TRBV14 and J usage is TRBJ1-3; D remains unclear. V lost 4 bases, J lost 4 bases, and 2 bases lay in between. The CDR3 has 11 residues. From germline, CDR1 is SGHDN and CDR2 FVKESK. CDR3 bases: TGTGCCAGCAGCCCAGGAAACACCATATATTTT. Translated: CASSPGNTIYF.

CDR3: CASSTPRQGTGANVLTF. Written as DNA, the CDR3 is TGTGCCAGTAGTACCCCACGACAGGGGACTGGGGCCAACGTCCTGACTTTC. The V gene is TRBV19, the J gene TRBJ2-6; TRBD1 agrees at 8 bases. Germline V gene data show CDR1 as LNHDA and CDR2 as SQIVND (reference sequence). V was pared by 4 bases and J by 2 bases, with 7 bases of the junction left unmatched. There are 17 residues in the CDR3.

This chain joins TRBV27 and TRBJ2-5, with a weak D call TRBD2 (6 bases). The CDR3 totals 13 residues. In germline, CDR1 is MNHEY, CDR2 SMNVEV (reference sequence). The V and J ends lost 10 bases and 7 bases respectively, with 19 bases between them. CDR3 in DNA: TGTGCCATCCCCCCTATTCGCGGGGCGACCCAGTACTTC. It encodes CAIPPIRGATQYF.

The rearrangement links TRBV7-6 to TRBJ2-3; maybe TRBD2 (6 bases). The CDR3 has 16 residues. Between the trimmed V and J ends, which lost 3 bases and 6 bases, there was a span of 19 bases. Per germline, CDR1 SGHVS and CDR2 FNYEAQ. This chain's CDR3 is CASSLGILGGGDTQYF. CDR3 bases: TGTGCCAGCAGCTTGGGGATTCTGGGAGGTGGGGATACGCAGTATTTT. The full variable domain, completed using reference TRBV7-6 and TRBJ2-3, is GAGVSQSPRYKVTKRGQDVALRCDPISGHVSLYWYRQALGQGPEFLTYFNYEAQQDKSGLPNDRFSAERPEGSISTLTIQRTEQRDSAMYRCASSLGILGGGDTQYFGPGTRLTVL.

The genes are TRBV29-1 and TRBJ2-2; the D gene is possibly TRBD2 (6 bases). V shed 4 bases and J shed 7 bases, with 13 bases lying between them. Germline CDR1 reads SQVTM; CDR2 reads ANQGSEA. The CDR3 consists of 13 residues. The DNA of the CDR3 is TGCAGCGTTGTGGCAGGAGCGGGCGGGGAGCTGTTTTTT. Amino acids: CSVVAGAGGELFF.

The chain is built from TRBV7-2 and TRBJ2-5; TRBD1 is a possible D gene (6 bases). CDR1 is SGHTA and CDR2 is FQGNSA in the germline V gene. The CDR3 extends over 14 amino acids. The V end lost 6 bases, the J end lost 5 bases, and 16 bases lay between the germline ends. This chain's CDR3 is CASRQQGLGETQYF. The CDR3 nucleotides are TGTGCCAGCAGGCAGCAGGGGTTGGGCGAGACCCAGTACTTC.

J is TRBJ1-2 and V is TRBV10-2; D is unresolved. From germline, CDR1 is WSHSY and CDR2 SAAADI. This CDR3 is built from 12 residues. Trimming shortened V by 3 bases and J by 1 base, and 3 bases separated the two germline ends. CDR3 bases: TGCGCCAGCAGTGACAGTAACTATGGCTACACCTTC. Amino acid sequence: CASSDSNYGYTF.

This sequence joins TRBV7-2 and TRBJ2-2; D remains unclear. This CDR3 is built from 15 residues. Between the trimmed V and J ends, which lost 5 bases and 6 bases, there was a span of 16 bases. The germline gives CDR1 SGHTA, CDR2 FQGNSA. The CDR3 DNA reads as TGTGCCAGCAGCCCTCCCGGTAGATCCTCCGGGGAGCTGTTTTTT. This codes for CASSPPGRSSGELFF.

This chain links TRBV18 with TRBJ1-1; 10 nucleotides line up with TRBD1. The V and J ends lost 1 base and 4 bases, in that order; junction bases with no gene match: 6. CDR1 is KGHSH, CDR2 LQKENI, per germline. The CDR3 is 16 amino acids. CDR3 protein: CASSPRYRTGGTEAFF. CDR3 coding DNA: TGTGCCAGCTCACCACGCTATAGGACAGGGGGCACTGAAGCTTTCTTT.